These 23 T cell receptor beta chains originate from one sample sequenced in a study of T cell repertoires in cytomegalovirus infection (dated by TCRdb to the late 2010s). The run used an Illumina HiSeq 1500. The public sequencing data were trimmed at Q25 with fastp and processed into clonotypes with MiXCR by TCRdb, which kept only in-frame beta chains. Under each unique CDR3 protein, matching rows form one entry showing the most common genes and DNA. In all, the sample holds roughly 200,000 distinct CDR3 sequences, and approximately 18% of those were seen once. The ten largest clonotypes hold under 30% of the sample. The sequencing sample was made of CD8+ T cells from PBMCs. All receptors come from a human donor in good health (CMV status not recorded). Some clones in this sample may be carry-over from other donors' samples.

This clonotype was seen a few times. V gene TRBV6-5 combines with J gene TRBJ2-2; no definite D call. V gave up 6 bases and J gave up 1 base, with 9 bases separating them. The CDR3 runs to 14 residues. CDR1 is MNHEY, CDR2 SVGAGI, per germline. The CDR3 sequence: CASSPGWNTGELFF. The CDR3 region has the DNA TGTGCCAGCAGCCCGGGCTGGAACACCGGGGAGCTGTTTTTT.

V is TRBV29-1 and J is TRBJ2-5; D unclear. Trimming left V 6 bases short and J 4 bases short, with 21 bases between. Per germline, CDR1 SQVTM and CDR2 ANQGSEA. The CDR3 is made up of 15 amino acids. CDR3 in amino acids: CSVPTGLSPGETQYF. For the CDR3, the DNA is TGCAGCGTCCCTACGGGCCTTAGTCCAGGAGAGACCCAGTACTTC.

The chain couples TRBV12-5 to TRBJ2-1; D might be TRBD1 or TRBD2, each matching 5 bases. The CDR3 is 18 residues long. The ends were cut back, 7 bases at V and 0 bases at J, with 22 bases in the middle. Per the germline V gene, CDR1 is LGHNT and CDR2 is FRNRAP. This chain's CDR3 is CASATPGGRGRSYNEQFF. The CDR3 DNA follows: TGTGCTAGTGCCACTCCGGGCGGCCGGGGACGCTCCTACAATGAGCAGTTCTTC.

On this clonotype: One end of the junction does not line up with germline, which may come from a read error. The J gene is TRBJ1-6, the V gene TRBV6-2 or TRBV6-3, with TRBD1 matching 10 bases. From germline, CDR1 is MNHEY and CDR2 SVGEGT. There are 16 residues in the CDR3. This CDR3 reads CDSSFTGTGENSPLHF. CDR3 nucleotide sequence: TGTGACAGCAGTTTCACCGGGACAGGGGAAAATTCACCCCTCCACTTT.

CDR3: CASSQGAGEAFF. CDR3 bases: TGTGCCAGCAGCCAGGGGGCCGGTGAAGCTTTCTTT. The rearrangement joins TRBV7-3 to TRBJ1-1, with TRBD1 matching over 8 bases. CDR1 is SGHTA, CDR2 FQGTGA, per germline. CDR3 size: 12 residues. V lost 5 bases to trimming and J lost 7 bases; unmatched junction nucleotides: 3.

This clonotype was counted between two and nine times. The chain uses TRBV2 and TRBJ2-1; D possibly matches TRBD1 or TRBD2 (6 bases each). From germline, CDR1 is SNHLY and CDR2 FYNNEI. The CDR3 contains 16 residues. Trimming took 6 bases from V and 8 from J, leaving 23 bases between them. The CDR3 DNA follows: TGTGCCAGCAGCATCACGACTAGGAGGGGGATCCATGAGCAGTTCTTC. Translated: CASSITTRRGIHEQFF.

The rearrangement uses TRBV2 and TRBJ2-2; D may correspond to TRBD1 or TRBD2 (7 bases each). This CDR3 has 14 amino acids. CDR1 is SNHLY, CDR2 FYNNEI, per germline. Trimming stripped 7 bases from V and 4 bases from J, with 13 bases between. CDR3 amino acids: CASTPRGGTGELFF. Written as DNA, the CDR3 is TGTGCCAGCACCCCCAGGGGGGGCACCGGGGAGCTGTTTTTT.

This sequence joins TRBV9 and TRBJ1-1; D uncertain. This CDR3 comprises 13 residues. Germline CDR1 reads SGDLS; CDR2 reads YYNGEE. Trimming left V 3 bases short and J 3 bases short, with 9 bases between. The CDR3 region has the DNA TGTGCCAGCAGCGCTCCCAGTGACACTGAAGCTTTCTTT. It yields the protein CASSAPSDTEAFF.

CDR3 region: CASSYSGTSGYNEQFF. CDR3 DNA sequence: TGTGCCAGCAGTTACAGTGGGACTAGCGGCTACAATGAGCAGTTCTTC. This sequence joins TRBV6-2 or TRBV6-3 and TRBJ2-1, with 11 bases lining up with TRBD2. Germline trimming cut 2 bases from V and 3 bases from J; bases unmatched to any gene: 3. CDR1 is MNHEY and CDR2 is SVGEGT in the germline V gene. The CDR3 totals 16 residues.

The chain is built from TRBV6-6 and TRBJ1-6; D call uncertain. V lost 7 bases and J lost 5, with 9 bases in between. The CDR3 has 13 amino acids. Germline loops: CDR1 MNHNY, CDR2 SVGAGI (reference sequence). CDR3 residues: CASTGQHNSPLHF. In DNA form, the CDR3 reads TGTGCCAGCACCGGGCAGCATAATTCACCCCTCCACTTT.

This sequence joins TRBV15 and TRBJ1-4, with D unclear. Trimming removed 5 bases at V and 2 bases at J, with 12 bases between. The CDR3 is made up of 15 amino acids. Germline-derived CDR1 and CDR2 are LNHNV and YYDKDF (reference sequence). This CDR3 is CATSDHRLTNEKLFF. As DNA, the CDR3 is TGTGCCACCAGCGATCACCGGCTTACTAATGAAAAACTGTTTTTT. The full variable domain, with the rest looked up from reference TRBV15 and TRBJ1-4, is DAMVIQNPRYQVTQFGKPVTLSCSQTLNHNVMYWYQQKSSQAPKLLFHYYDKDFNNEADTPDNFQSRRPNTSFCFLDIRSPGLGDTAMYLCATSDHRLTNEKLFFGSGTQLSVL.

CDR3 region: CASSYSIPGTGNQPQHF. The CDR3 bases are TGTGCCAGCAGTTACTCGATACCCGGGACAGGGAATCAGCCCCAGCATTTT. The chain joins TRBV6-5 to TRBJ1-5, with TRBD1 matching 9 bases. The CDR3 is 17 residues long. With V trimmed by 0 bases and J by 4 bases, 7 bases remained unmatched. The germline V gene encodes CDR1 MNHEY and CDR2 SVGAGI.

The chain has TRBV4-3 and TRBJ1-1; 7 nucleotides agree with TRBD1. The CDR3 contains 14 residues. Trimming at V came to 0 bases and at J to 4 bases, leaving 2 bases not matched to a gene. Germline CDR1 is LGHNA and CDR2 is YSLEER. CDR3 DNA sequence: TGCGCCAGCAGCCAAGAACCAGGGGGCACTGAAGCTTTCTTT. The encoded protein is CASSQEPGGTEAFF.

The J gene is TRBJ1-2, the V gene TRBV29-1, with 7 bases fitting TRBD1. After removal of 3 bases from V and 5 bases from J, the junction contained 3 bases not matched to a gene. Germline V lookup: CDR1 SQVTM, CDR2 ANQGSEA. This CDR3 comprises 12 residues. Here the CDR3 DNA reads TGCAGCGTTGACACAGGGGTGTATGGCTACACCTTC. It encodes CSVDTGVYGYTF. Based on the CDR3 plus reference TRBV29-1 and TRBJ1-2, the full variable domain is SAVISQKPSRDICQRGTSLTIQCQVDSQVTMMFWYRQQPGQSLTLIATANQGSEATYESGFVIDKFPISRPNLTFSTLTVSNMSPEDSSIYLCSVDTGVYGYTFGSGTRLTVV.

The V call is TRBV12-3 or TRBV12-4, the J call TRBJ1-5; TRBD1 matches 9 bases. This CDR3 contains 17 residues. V shed 8 bases, J shed 3 bases, and the junction held 14 bases outside the gene matches. The chain's CDR3 is CASSNLPGQGYNQPQHF. CDR3 coding DNA: TGTGCCAGCTCGAACCTACCGGGACAGGGATACAATCAGCCCCAGCATTTT.

The chain uses TRBV11-2 and TRBJ1-2; 9 bases fit TRBD1. Germline values: CDR1 SGHAT, CDR2 FQNNGV. The CDR3 is 15 residues long. Trimming at V came to 5 bases and at J to 3 bases, leaving 7 bases not matched to a gene. The CDR3 nucleotides are TGTGCCAGCAGCGTCCCGGGACAGGGAGACTATGGCTACACCTTC. It translates to CASSVPGQGDYGYTF.

This clonotype was found a few times. The J gene is TRBJ1-5, the V gene TRBV7-2, with D maybe TRBD1 (5 bases). The CDR3 extends over 16 amino acids. Trimming cost V 8 bases and J 5 bases, with 22 bases left between them. Germline V CDR1 and CDR2: SGHTA, FQGNSA. The CDR3 DNA follows: TGTGCCAGCGGATACCTGACAGACGGGAATTATCAGCCCCAGCATTTT. Protein sequence: CASGYLTDGNYQPQHF.

This clonotype showed up just a few times. V usage is TRBV7-8 and J usage is TRBJ1-1, with 7 bases that match TRBD1. Germline-derived CDR1 and CDR2 are SGHVS and FQNEAQ. This CDR3 has 14 residues. The trim removed 0 bases at V and 4 bases at J, leaving 2 bases unmatched. CDR3 nucleotide sequence: TGTGCCAGCAGCTTAGCTGGACAGGCCACTGAAGCTTTCTTT. Translated, it gives CASSLAGQATEAFF.

This rearrangement joins TRBV7-9 to TRBJ2-1; D may be TRBD2 (7 bases). CDR3 length equals 16 residues. Trimming took off 6 bases at V and 9 bases at J, with 24 bases between the two ends. Looked up from germline, CDR1 is SEHNR and CDR2 is FQNEAQ (reference sequence). CDR3 region: CASRPESEGGRGEQFF. CDR3 bases: TGTGCCAGCAGACCCGAATCGGAGGGGGGGCGGGGTGAGCAGTTCTTC.

This clonotype was counted only a few times. V and J are TRBV12-3 or TRBV12-4 and TRBJ2-7, with 8 bases matching TRBD1. This CDR3 contains 13 residues. Trimming cost V 5 bases and J 4 bases; bases outside gene matches: 4. The CDR3: CASSAGGSYEQYF. CDR3 nucleotide sequence: TGTGCCAGCAGTGCAGGGGGCTCTTACGAGCAGTACTTC.

This clonotype was seen only a few times. V gene TRBV5-6 combines with J gene TRBJ2-1; 13 positions match TRBD2. The germline V gene encodes CDR1 SGHDT and CDR2 YYEEEE. V lost 4 bases and J lost 3; bases outside the gene matches: 10. The CDR3 covers 18 residues. The CDR3 DNA is TGTGCCAGCAGCCGCGGGACTAGCGGGGACCTAAACTACAATGAGCAGTTCTTC. Amino acids: CASSRGTSGDLNYNEQFF.

The rearrangement uses TRBV29-1 and TRBJ2-1, with TRBD2 matching over 10 bases. Losses at the gene ends were 5 bases for V and 4 bases for J; bases not matched to a gene: 8. This CDR3 region has 15 residues. In germline, CDR1 is SQVTM, CDR2 ANQGSEA. This CDR3 reads CSVFYRTSGYNEQFF. CDR3 nucleotide sequence: TGCAGCGTTTTTTATCGGACTAGCGGATACAATGAGCAGTTCTTC.

This clonotype appeared a few times. This chain connects TRBV4-2 to TRBJ1-1; no reliable D call. The V gene lost 1 base and the J gene lost 5 bases, with 8 bases spanning the gap. The CDR3 contains 13 residues. Germline values: CDR1 LGHNA, CDR2 YNFKEQ. The CDR3 region has the DNA TGTGCCAGCAGCCAAGGGACGGGTACTGAAGCTTTCTTT. This sequence encodes CASSQGTGTEAFF.